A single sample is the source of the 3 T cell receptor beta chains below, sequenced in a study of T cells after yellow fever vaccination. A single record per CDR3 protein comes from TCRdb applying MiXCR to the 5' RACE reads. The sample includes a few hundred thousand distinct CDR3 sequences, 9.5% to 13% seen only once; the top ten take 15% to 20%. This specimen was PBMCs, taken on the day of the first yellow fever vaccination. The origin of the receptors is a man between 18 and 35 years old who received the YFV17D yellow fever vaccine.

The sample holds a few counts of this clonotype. CDR3 in amino acids: CSARDPYRLNEQFF. In nucleotides, the CDR3 is TGCAGTGCTAGAGATCCGTATAGGTTAAATGAGCAGTTCTTC. V and J are TRBV20-1 and TRBJ2-1; D is undetermined. The CDR3 length is 14 residues. With 0 bases removed from V and 7 bases from J, the gap between germline ends came to 13 bases. Germline CDR1 reads DFQATT; CDR2 reads SNEGSKA (reference sequence).

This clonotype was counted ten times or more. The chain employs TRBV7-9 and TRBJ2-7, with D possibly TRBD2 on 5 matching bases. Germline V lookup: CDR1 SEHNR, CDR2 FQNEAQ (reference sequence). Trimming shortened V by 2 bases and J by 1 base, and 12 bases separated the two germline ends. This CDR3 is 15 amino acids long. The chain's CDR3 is CASSLLRGNSYEQYF. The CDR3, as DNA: TGTGCCAGCAGCTTATTACGGGGAAATTCCTACGAGCAGTACTTC.

The CDR3, as DNA: TGTGCCAGCAGTTCCTGGGGGAGGGCTGCCGGGGAGCTGTTTTTT. Amino acids: CASSSWGRAAGELFF. This chain links TRBV12-3 or TRBV12-4 with TRBJ2-2; 7 bases match TRBD2. The CDR3 consists of 15 residues. Trimming took 4 bases from V and 6 from J; bases not matched to a gene: 8.